This TCR beta chain stems from a study of shared clonotypes between healthy human individuals. Across the study: For every donor, three CD4 naive, three CD4 memory, two CD8 naive and one CD8 memory plates were used.

The CDR3 consists of 12 residues. Trimming shortened V by 3 bases and J by 2 bases, and 7 bases separated the two germline ends. CDR1 is SQVTM and CDR2 is ANQGSEA in the germline V gene. Here immunoSEQ multiplex PCR was the method, and the copy in TCRdb shows in-frame clones only, minus some. This sample carries 2 million to 2.5 million clones, 95% of them seen once, and the ten largest clones take about 0.13%. Findings of the study overall: A handful of donors shared approximately 5% of their naive CD4 clonotypes. Non-shared clonotypes displayed generation probabilities falling below those of clonotypes present in all four donors.

As concerns this clone: The antigen remains undetermined.

The material sequenced was naive CD4+ T cells sorted from blood. The subset: CD45RA+ positively selected. The chain has TRBV29-1 and TRBJ2-5; D gene uncertain. The sequence derives from a man between 18 and 35 years old in good health. DNA of the CDR3: TGCAGCGTTGAGGCGGAACAAGAGACCCAGTACTTC. Translated: CSVEAEQETQYF.